This T cell receptor beta chain was found in a study of T cell responses to AZD1222 COVID-19 vaccine. Overall study results and limits: Baseline seropositives among AZD1222 recipients totaled only six. No repertoire was sampled before or during the peak T cell response, only after it. A mostly white British donor set with more females was recruited, and clonal diversity was possibly underestimated.

This clone was counted only a few times. Its antigen is unknown. The method was immunoSEQ multiplex PCR; TCRdb's version includes in-frame clones alone and lacks a portion of them. The table includes under 95,000 clones, 80% to 90% detected once. CDR3 size: 13 residues. Germline V gives CDR1 MNHEY, CDR2 SMNVEV (reference sequence). The V end was cut by 5 bases, the J end by 4 bases, with 11 bases between. This material consisted of peripheral blood, taken on day 0 of AZD1222 vaccination. The V and J genes are TRBV27 and TRBJ1-1; tentatively, D is TRBD1 (5 bases). The clonotype was recovered from an adult in good health. CDR3 residues: CASSPRVGTEAFF. CDR3 nucleotides: TGTGCCAGCAGTCCCAGGGTTGGCACTGAAGCTTTCTTT.